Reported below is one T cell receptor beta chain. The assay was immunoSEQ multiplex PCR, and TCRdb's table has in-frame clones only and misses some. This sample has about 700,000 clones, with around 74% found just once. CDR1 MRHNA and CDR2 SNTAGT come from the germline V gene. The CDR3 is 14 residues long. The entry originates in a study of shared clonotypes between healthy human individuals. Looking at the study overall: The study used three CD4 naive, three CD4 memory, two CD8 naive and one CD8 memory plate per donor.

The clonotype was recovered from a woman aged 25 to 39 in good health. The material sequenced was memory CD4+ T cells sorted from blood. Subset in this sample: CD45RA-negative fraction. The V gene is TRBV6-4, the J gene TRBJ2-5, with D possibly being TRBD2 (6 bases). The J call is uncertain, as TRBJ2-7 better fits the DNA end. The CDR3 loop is CASSRDFSSYEQYF. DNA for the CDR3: TGTGCCAGCAGCAGGGACTTTAGCTCCTACGAGCAGTACTTC.